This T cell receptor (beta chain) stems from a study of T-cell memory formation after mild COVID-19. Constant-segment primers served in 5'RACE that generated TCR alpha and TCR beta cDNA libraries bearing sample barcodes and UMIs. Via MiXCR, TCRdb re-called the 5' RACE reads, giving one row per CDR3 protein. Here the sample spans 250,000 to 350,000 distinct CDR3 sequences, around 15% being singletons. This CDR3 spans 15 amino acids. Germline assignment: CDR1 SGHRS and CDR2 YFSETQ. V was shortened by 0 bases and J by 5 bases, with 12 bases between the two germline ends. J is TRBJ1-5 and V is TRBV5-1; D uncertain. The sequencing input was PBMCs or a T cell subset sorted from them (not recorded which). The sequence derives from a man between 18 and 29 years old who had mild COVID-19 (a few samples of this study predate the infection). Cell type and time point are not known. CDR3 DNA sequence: TGCGCCAGCAGCTTGGCCGGAGACCATTATCAGCCCCAGCATTTT. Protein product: CASSLAGDHYQPQHF.